This T cell receptor beta chain was found in a study of blood T cell repertoires in COVID-19 (dated by TCRdb to the early 2020s). Regarding the study in general: Collaborator samples came from the United States, Italy and Spain and covered acute and convalescent phases of COVID-19. Deeply sampled blood TCRbeta repertoires from subjects exposed to, actively infected with, or recovered from COVID-19 were included in the dataset. Where HLA class I and class II types were available, the types were taken from metadata supplied by the sample provider, not from assay-based typing. The repertoires were released in a freely available public database meant as a resource for research on the immune response to SARS-CoV-2. The material from the prospective study consisted of cDNA or gDNA derived from T cells, B-cell-depleted T cells, or PBMCs. The samples were drawn from the first 160 participants of the ongoing ImmuneRACE study and from 1,200 or so subjects provided by 6 global collaborators. Sample metadata almost always included a de-identified subject ID, COVID-19 status, age in years and sex. Broader findings and caveats from the paper: The amount of clinical and demographic metadata varied by source and participant and was provided uncurated.

As concerns this clone: The clone's antigen remains unknown. One base away there is no much larger clone; base qualities are not given.

Enrolling through a virtual design, the prospective study's participants ranged in age from roughly 18 to 95 years and lived across roughly 23 United States geographic areas. In the prospective study, cohorts were assigned on the basis of participant-reported clinical history obtained from a screening survey and a study questionnaire. Exposed participants had been in contact, within 2 weeks of entering the study, with a person who had a PCR-confirmed or clinician-diagnosed case of COVID-19. Mobile phlebotomists in the prospective study collected whole blood, serum and a nasopharyngeal or oropharyngeal swab from every participant. Prospective study participants could optionally give additional blood draws and questionnaires over a roughly 2-month period. Blood samples from the prospective study were shipped frozen or at room temperature prior to DNA extraction. TCRbeta CDR3 regions were amplified from genomic DNA using the immunoSEQ Assay, a bias-controlled multiplex PCR. The paper's processing steps were these. Within the assay, amplification of reference gene primers was used to estimate how many nucleated cells each sample contained. To quantify the absolute abundance of each unique TCRbeta CDR3 rearrangement, sequence reads were collapsed and filtered. Productive Simpson clonality was computed per sample as the square root of Simpson's diversity index over productive rearrangements. TCRdb re-hosts the immuneACCESS table, in-frame sequences only. Its copies lack some clones; in the studies checked, an unresolved V gene accounts for under half of them, and the cause for the rest is not known. V and J calls and clone size are given by that table; D and trimming were obtained from the DNA. Within this sample are about 180,000 clones, with roughly three quarters of them counted one time only. The top ten hold around 14% of the sample.

V drops 0 bases and J drops 8 bases, leaving 12 bases in between. CDR1 and CDR2, per the germline V gene, are SGHRS and YFSETQ. The CDR3 numbers 14 residues from cysteine through phenylalanine. Only the CDR3 DNA stays, 42 bases, in frame from base 1. The chain joins TRBV5-1 to TRBJ2-1; the D gene is perhaps TRBD2, from 5 matching bases. Source material: PBMCs or T cells enriched from blood (not recorded which). This clonotype was obtained from a man aged 55 to 69 who had been exposed to COVID-19. The CDR3 sequence is CASSLADPRDEQFF. The DNA sequence is as follows: TGCGCCAGCAGCTTGGCCGACCCGCGGGATGAGCAGTTCTTC.